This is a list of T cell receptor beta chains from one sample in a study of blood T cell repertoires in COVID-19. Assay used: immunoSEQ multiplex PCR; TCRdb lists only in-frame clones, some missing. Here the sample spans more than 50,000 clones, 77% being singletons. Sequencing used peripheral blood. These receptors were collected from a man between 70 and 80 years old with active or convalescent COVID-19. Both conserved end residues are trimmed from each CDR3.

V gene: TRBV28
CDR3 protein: ASSRYHIRQGKNEKLF

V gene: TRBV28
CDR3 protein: ASSFLVDRGDQPQH

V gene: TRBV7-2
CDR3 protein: ASSLVGLAGVGAKNIQY

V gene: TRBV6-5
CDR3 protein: ASTYSGGATDTQY

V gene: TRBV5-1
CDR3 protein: ASSRGGWTDTQY

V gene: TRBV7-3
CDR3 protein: ASSPTSGGAAGELF

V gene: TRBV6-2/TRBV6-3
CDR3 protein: ASSSEDRESGELF

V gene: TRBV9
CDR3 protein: ASSVDGETDYEQY

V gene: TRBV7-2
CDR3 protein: ASSAPGEKLF

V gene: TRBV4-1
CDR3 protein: ASSRYRDSNYGYT

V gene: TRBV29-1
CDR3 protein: SVGPGLDTEAF

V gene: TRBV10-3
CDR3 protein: AISVDRASYEQY

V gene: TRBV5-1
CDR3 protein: ASSSLTGTDYGYT

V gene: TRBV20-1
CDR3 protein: SASTRMGTEAF

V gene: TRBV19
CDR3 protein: ASSIGGQGGQPQH

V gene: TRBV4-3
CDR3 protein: ASSLLTAAGHEQY

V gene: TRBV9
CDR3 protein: ASSVLGRPTYEQY

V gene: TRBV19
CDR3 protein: ASSPGHRSTEAF

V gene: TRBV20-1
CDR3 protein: SARKNTEAF

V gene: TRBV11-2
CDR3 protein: ASSLGPSGTSSYEQY

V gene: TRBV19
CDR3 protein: ASSGGLGYEQY

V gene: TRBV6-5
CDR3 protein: ASRVTGGNTIY

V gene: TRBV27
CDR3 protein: ASSFYTSTTDTQY

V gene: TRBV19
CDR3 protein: ASSSDSRNQPQH

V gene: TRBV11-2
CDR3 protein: ASSLGWQTDTQY

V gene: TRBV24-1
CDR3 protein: ATSDPRQGKSVGYT

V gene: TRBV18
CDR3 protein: ASSEQGHSYEQY

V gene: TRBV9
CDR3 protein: ASSVGQGASHGYT

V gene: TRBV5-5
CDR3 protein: ASSLDRLSNQPQH

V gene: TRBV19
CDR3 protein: ASSITWRDYGYT

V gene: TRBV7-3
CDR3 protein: ASSPAPGGNSPLH

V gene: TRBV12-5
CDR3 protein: ASGKGQKTTNEKLF

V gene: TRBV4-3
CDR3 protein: ASSTTTGGWQPQH

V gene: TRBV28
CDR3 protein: ASSLEAAGGQKAF

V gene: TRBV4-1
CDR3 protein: ASSQDIRGGSYNEQF

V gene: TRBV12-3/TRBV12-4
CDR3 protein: ASSEAYEQY

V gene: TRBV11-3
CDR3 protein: ASSLGRSYNEQF

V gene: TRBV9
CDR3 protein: ASSTDRFSGNTIY

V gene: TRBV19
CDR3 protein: ASIARGTTEAF

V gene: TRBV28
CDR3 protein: ASSPGGIYGYT

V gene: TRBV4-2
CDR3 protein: ASSQVGADLSHEQY

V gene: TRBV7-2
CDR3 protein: ASSFHGRGRYGNQPQH

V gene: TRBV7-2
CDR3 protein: ASSLDSSGNTIY

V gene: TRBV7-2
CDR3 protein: ASSLDDRVNTEAF

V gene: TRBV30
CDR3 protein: ACDRGATSGAEAF

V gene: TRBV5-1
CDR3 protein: ASSLFTDLNYGYT

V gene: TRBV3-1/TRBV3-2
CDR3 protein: ASSQDGASGTDTQY

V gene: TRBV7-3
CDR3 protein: ASSLESRGQAGQY